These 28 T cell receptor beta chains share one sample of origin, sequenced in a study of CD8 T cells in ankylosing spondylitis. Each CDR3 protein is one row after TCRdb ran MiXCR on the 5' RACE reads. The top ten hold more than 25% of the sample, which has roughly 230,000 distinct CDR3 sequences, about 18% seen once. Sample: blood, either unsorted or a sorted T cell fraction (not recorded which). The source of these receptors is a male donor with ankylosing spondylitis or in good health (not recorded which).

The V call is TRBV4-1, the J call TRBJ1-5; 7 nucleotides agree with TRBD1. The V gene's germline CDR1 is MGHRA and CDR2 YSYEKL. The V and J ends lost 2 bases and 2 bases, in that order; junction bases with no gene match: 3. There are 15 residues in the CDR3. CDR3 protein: CASSQTQGGNQPQHF. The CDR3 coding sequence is TGCGCCAGCAGCCAAACTCAGGGGGGCAATCAGCCCCAGCATTTT.

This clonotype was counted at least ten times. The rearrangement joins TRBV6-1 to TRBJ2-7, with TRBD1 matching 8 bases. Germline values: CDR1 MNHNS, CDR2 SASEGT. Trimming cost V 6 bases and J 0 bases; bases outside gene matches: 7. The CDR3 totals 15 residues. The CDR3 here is CASRKTGESSYEQYF. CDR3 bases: TGTGCCAGCAGAAAGACAGGGGAAAGCTCCTACGAGCAGTACTTC.

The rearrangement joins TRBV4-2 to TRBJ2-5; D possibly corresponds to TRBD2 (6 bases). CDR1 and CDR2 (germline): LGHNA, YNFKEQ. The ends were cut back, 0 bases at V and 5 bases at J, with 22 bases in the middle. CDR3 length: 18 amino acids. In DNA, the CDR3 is TGTGCCAGCAGCCAAGATCTCGCGGGACGCATGCGGGTGGAGACCCAGTACTTC. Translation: CASSQDLAGRMRVETQYF.

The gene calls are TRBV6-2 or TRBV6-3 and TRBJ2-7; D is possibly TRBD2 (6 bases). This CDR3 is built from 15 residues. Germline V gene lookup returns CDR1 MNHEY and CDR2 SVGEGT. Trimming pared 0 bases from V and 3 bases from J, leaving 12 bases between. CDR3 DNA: TGTGCCAGCAGTTACTCGGGAGGTTTACACTACGAGCAGTACTTC. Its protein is CASSYSGGLHYEQYF.

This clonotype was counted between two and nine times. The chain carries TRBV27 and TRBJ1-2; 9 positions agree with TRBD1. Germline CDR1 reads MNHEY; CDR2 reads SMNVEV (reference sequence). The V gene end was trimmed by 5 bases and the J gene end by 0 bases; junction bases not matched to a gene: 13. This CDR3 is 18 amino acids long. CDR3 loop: CASSTNPSRTGANYGYTF. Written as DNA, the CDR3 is TGTGCCAGCAGTACTAACCCCAGTCGGACAGGGGCTAACTATGGCTACACCTTC.

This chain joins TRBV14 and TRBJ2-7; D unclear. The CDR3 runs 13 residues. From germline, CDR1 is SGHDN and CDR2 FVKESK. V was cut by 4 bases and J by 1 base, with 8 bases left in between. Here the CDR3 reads CASSPGWSYEQYF. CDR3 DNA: TGTGCCAGCAGCCCGGGTTGGTCCTACGAGCAGTACTTC.

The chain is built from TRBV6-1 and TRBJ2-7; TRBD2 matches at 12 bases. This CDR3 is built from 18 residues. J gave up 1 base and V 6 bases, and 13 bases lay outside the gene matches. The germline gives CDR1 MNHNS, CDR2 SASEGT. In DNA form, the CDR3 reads TGTGCCAGCAGGCCCGGACTAGCGGGAAGGGGTAGTTCCTACGAGCAGTACTTC. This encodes CASRPGLAGRGSSYEQYF.

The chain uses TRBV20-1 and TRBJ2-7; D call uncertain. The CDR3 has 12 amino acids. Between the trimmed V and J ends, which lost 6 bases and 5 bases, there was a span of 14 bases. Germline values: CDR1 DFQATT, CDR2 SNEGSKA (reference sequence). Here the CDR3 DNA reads TGCAGTGCCAGTGGGGTTGCTGACGAGCAGTACTTC. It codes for CSASGVADEQYF.

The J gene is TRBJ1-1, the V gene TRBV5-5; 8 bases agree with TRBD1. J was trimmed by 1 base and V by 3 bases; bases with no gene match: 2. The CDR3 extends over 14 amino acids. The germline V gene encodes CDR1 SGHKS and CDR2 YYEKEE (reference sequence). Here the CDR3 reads CASSYDRGNTEAFF. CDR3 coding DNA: TGTGCCAGCAGCTACGACAGGGGGAACACTGAAGCTTTCTTT.

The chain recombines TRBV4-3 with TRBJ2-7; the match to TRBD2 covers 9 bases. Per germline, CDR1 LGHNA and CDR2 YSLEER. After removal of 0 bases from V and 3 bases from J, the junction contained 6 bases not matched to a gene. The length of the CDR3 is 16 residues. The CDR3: CASSQDEGSGSYEQYF. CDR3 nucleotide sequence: TGCGCCAGCAGCCAAGATGAGGGTAGCGGGAGCTACGAGCAGTACTTC.

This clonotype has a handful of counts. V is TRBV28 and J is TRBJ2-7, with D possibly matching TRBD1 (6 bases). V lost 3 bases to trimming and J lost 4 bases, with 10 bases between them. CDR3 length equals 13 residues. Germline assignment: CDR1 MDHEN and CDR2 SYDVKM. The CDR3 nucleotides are TGTGCCAGCAGTTTTGGCAGGGGTTACGAGCAGTACTTC. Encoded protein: CASSFGRGYEQYF.

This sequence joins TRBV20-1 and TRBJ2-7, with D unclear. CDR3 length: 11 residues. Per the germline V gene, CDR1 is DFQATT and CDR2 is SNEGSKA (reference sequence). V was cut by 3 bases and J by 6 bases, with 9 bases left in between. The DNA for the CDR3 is TGCAGTGCTAGGTTGGCAAGCGAGCAGTACTTC. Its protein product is CSARLASEQYF.

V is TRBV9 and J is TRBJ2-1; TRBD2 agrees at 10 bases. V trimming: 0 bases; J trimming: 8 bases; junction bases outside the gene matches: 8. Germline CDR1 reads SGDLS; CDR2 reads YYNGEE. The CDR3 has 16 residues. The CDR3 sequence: CASSVGGTSVEYEQFF. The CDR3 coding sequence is TGTGCCAGCAGCGTAGGAGGGACTAGCGTCGAGTATGAGCAGTTCTTC.

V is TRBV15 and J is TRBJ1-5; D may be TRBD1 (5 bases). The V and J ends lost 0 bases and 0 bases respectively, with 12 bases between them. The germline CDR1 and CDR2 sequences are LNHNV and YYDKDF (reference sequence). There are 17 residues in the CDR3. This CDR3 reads CATSRDRQSNSNQPQHF. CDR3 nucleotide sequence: TGTGCCACCAGCAGAGACCGACAGTCTAATAGCAATCAGCCCCAGCATTTT.

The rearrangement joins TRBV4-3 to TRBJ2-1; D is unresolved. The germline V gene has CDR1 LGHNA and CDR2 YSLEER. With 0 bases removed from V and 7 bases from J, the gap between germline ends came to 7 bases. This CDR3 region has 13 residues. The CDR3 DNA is TGCGCCAGCAGCCAAGAGTTTTCTAATGAGCAGTTCTTC. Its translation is CASSQEFSNEQFF.

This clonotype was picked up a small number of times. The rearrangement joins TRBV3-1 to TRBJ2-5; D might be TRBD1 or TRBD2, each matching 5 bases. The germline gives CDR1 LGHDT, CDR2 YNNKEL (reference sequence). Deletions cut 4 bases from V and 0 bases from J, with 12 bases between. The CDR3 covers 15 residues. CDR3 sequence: CASSPRWGYQETQYF. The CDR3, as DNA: TGTGCCAGCAGCCCCCGGTGGGGGTACCAAGAGACCCAGTACTTC.

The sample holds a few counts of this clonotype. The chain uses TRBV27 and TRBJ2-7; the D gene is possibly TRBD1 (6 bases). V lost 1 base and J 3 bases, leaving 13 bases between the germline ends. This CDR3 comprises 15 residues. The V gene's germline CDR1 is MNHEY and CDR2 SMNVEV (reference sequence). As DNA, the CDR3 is TGTGCCAGCAGTTTATTGGGGACAAACCTCTACGAGCAGTACTTC. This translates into CASSLLGTNLYEQYF.

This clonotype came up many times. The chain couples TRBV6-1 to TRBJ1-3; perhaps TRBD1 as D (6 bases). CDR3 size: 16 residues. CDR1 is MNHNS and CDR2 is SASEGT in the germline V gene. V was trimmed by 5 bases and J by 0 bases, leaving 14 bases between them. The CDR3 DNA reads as TGTGCCAGCAGTCCGACAGGTGGCTCCTCTGGAAACACCATATATTTT. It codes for CASSPTGGSSGNTIYF.

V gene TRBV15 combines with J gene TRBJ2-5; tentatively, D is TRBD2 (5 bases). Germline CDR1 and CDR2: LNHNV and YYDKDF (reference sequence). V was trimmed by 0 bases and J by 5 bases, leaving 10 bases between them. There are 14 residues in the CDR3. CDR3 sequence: CATSRDWGEETQYF. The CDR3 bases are TGTGCCACCAGCAGAGATTGGGGAGAGGAGACCCAGTACTTC. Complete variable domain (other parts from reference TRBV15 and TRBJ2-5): DAMVIQNPRYQVTQFGKPVTLSCSQTLNHNVMYWYQQKSSQAPKLLFHYYDKDFNNEADTPDNFQSRRPNTSFCFLDIRSPGLGDTAMYLCATSRDWGEETQYFGPGTRLLVL.

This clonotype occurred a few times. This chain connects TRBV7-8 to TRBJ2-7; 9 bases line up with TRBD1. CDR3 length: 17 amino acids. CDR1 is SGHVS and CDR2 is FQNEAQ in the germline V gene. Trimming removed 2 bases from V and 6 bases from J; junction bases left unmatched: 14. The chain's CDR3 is CASSLRRGQGRCGEQYF. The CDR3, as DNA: TGTGCCAGCAGCTTAAGGCGGGGACAGGGAAGGTGTGGCGAGCAGTACTTC.

The CDR3 nucleotides are TGCGCCAGCAGCTTGGAACCTGGTCACTCCTACAATGAGCAGTTCTTC. It specifies CASSLEPGHSYNEQFF. The chain uses TRBV5-1 and TRBJ2-1; D remains unclear. This CDR3 spans 16 amino acids. The germline V gene has CDR1 SGHRS and CDR2 YFSETQ. Between the trimmed V and J ends, which lost 0 bases and 0 bases, there was a span of 10 bases.

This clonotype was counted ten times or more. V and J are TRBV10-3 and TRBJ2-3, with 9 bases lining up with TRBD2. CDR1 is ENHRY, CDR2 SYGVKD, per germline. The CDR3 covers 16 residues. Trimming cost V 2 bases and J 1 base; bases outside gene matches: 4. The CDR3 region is CAISEDLAGRTDTQYF. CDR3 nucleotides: TGTGCCATCAGTGAGGATCTAGCGGGACGCACAGATACGCAGTATTTT.

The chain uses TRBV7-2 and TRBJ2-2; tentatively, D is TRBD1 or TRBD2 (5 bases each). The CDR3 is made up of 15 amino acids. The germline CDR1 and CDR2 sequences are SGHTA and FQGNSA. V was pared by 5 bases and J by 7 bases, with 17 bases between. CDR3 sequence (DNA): TGTGCCAGCAGCCGTTTGTTCGGGGCAGGCGGGGAGCTGTTTTTT. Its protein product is CASSRLFGAGGELFF. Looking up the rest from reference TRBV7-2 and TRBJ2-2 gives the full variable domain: GAGVSQSPSNKVTEKGKDVELRCDPISGHTALYWYRQSLGQGLEFLIYFQGNSAPDKSGLPSDRFSAERTGGSVSTLTIQRTQQEDSAVYLCASSRLFGAGGELFFGEGSRLTVL.

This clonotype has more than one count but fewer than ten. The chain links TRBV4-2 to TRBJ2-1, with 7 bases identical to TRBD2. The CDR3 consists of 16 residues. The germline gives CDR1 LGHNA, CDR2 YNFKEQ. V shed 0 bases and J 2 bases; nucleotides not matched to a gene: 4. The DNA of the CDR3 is TGTGCCAGCAGCCAAGATGGGGGGGACCCCTACAATGAGCAGTTCTTC. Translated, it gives CASSQDGGDPYNEQFF.

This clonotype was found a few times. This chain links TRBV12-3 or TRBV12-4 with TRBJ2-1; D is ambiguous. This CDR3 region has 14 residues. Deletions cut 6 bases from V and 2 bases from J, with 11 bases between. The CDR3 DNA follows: TGTGCCAGCAGCCCAGGACCAACCTACAATGAGCAGTTCTTC. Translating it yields CASSPGPTYNEQFF.

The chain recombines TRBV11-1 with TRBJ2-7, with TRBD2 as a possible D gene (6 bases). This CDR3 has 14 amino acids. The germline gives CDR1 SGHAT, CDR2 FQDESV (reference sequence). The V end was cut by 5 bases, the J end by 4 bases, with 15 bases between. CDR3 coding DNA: TGTGCCAGCAGCAAGGAGGGAGTGTTGTACGAGCAGTACTTC. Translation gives CASSKEGVLYEQYF.

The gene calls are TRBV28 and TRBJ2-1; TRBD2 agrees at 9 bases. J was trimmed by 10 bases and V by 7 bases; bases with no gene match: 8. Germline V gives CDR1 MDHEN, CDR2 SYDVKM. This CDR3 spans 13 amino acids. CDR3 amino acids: CASILTSGSEQFF. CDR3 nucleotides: TGTGCCAGCATTTTGACTAGCGGCAGCGAGCAGTTCTTC. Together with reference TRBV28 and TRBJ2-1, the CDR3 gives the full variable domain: DVKVTQSSRYLVKRTGEKVFLECVQDMDHENMFWYRQDPGLGLRLIYFSYDVKMKEKGDIPEGYSVSREKKERFSLILESASTNQTSMYLCASILTSGSEQFFGPGTRLTVL.

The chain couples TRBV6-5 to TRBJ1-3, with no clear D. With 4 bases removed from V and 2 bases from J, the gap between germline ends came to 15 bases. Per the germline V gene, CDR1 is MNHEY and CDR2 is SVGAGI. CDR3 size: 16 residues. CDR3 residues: CASSFDPEGAGNTIYF. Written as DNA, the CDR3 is TGTGCCAGCAGTTTCGACCCCGAGGGAGCTGGAAACACCATATATTTT.